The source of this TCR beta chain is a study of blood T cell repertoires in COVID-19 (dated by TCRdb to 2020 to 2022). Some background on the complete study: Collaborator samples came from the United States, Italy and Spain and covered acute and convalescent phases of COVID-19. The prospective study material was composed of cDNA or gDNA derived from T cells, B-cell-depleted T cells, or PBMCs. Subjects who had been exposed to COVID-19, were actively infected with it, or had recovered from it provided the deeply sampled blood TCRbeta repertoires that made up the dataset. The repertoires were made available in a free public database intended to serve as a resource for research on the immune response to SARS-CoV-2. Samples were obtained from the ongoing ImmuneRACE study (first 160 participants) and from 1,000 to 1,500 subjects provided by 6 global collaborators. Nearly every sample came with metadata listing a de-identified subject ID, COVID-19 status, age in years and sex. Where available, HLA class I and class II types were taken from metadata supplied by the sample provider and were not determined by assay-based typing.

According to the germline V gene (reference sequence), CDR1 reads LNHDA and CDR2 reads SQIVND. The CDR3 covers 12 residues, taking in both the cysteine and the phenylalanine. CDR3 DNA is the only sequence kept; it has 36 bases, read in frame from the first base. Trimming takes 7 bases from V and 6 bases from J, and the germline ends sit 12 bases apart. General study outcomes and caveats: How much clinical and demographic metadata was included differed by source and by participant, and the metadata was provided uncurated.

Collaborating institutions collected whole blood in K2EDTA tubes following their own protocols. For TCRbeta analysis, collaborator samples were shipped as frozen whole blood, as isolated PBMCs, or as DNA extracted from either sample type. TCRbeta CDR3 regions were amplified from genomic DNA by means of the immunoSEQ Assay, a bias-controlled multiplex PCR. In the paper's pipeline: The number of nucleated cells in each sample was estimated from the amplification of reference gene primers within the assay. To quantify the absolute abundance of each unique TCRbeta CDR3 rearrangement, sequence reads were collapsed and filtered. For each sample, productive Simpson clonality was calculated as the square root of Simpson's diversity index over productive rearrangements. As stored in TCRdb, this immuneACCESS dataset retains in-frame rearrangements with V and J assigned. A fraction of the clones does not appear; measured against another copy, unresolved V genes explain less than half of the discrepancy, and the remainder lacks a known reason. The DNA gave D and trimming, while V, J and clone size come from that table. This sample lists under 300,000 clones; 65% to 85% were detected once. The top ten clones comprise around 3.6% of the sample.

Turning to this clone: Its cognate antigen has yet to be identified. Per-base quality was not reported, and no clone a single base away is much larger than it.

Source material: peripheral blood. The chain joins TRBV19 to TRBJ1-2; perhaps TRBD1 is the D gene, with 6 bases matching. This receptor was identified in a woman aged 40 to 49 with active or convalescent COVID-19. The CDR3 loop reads CASKQGLDGYTF. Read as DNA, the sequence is TGTGCCAGTAAGCAGGGGTTGGATGGCTACACCTTC.